This is a list of T cell receptor beta chains from one sample in a study of blood T cells in healthy people across ages. TCRdb re-called the 5' RACE reads with MiXCR, one entry per CDR3 protein. The sample shows over 1,500,000 distinct CDR3 sequences, roughly two fifths of them seen only once. Sequenced input: blood. The receptors here all came from a human donor in good health. Each CDR3 is given with its conserved first and last residue. The D gene is left open where the match is weak. Where a row states a size, it is once, few, many or the class of an expanded clone; other rows omit it.

V gene	J gene	D gene	clone size	CDR3 protein	CDR3 DNA
TRBV6-1	TRBJ2-7	NA	NA	CASNPGLYYEQYF	TGTGCCAGCAATCCGGGGCTTTACTACGAGCAGTACTTC
TRBV20-1	TRBJ2-7	NA	NA	CSARAVSSYEQYF	TGCAGTGCTAGAGCCGTTAGCTCCTACGAGCAGTACTTC
TRBV3-1	TRBJ2-7	NA	few	CASSQDLDTYEQYF	TGTGCCAGCAGCCAAGATTTAGATACCTACGAGCAGTACTTC
TRBV12-3/TRBV12-4	TRBJ2-7	NA	NA	CASGILVYEQYF	TGTGCCAGCGGGATTCTAGTCTACGAGCAGTACTTC
TRBV6-2/TRBV6-3	TRBJ2-3	NA	few	CASKSGPDTQYF	TGTGCCAGCAAGTCGGGGCCAGATACGCAGTATTTT
TRBV6-1	TRBJ1-2	TRBD1	NA	CATPGQGDGYTF	TGTGCCACCCCCGGACAGGGTGATGGCTACACCTTC
TRBV6-6	TRBJ1-5	TRBD1	NA	CASSPSTGGGGNQPQHF	TGTGCCAGCAGTCCTTCGACAGGGGGCGGAGGCAATCAGCCCCAGCATTTT
TRBV10-3	TRBJ2-7	TRBD1	NA	CAIRTPGQNYEQYF	TGTGCCATCAGGACCCCGGGACAGAACTACGAGCAGTACTTC
TRBV7-9	TRBJ2-3	TRBD1	NA	CASSLSRGLMNTQYF	TGTGCCAGCAGCCTAAGTAGGGGGCTCATGAATACGCAGTATTTT
TRBV7-9	TRBJ1-2	NA	few	CASSQSRYLYGYTF	TGTGCCAGCAGCCAAAGCCGCTACCTCTATGGCTACACCTTC
TRBV6-2/TRBV6-3	TRBJ2-1	NA	NA	CTSRSPFSVDEQFF	TGTACCAGTAGATCCCCTTTCTCGGTCGATGAGCAGTTCTTC
TRBV24-1	TRBJ1-1	NA	NA	CATSDKGTGDAFF	TGTGCCACCAGTGATAAGGGGACGGGGGACGCTTTCTTT
TRBV7-2	TRBJ2-6	NA	NA	CASSFGQGRYSGANVLTF	TGTGCCAGCAGCTTCGGGCAGGGCCGTTACTCTGGGGCCAACGTCCTGACTTTC
TRBV28	TRBJ2-5	NA	NA	CASSSYRRAYQETQYF	TGTGCCAGCAGTTCCTACCGGCGAGCGTACCAAGAGACCCAGTACTTC
TRBV5-6	TRBJ2-5	NA	NA	CASSLFSGETQYF	TGTGCCAGCAGCTTGTTTAGTGGAGAGACCCAGTACTTC
TRBV5-1	TRBJ1-1	TRBD1	NA	CASSLVRQGVNTEAFF	TGCGCCAGCAGCTTGGTTCGGCAGGGGGTGAACACTGAAGCTTTCTTT
TRBV6-6	TRBJ2-7	TRBD2	NA	CASSYSASGSSYEQYF	TGTGCCAGCAGTTACTCCGCTAGCGGGAGCTCCTACGAGCAGTACTTC
TRBV5-6	TRBJ2-3	NA	NA	CASSPLAGLGTDTQYF	TGTGCCAGCAGCCCCTTAGCCGGGCTAGGCACAGATACGCAGTATTTT
TRBV7-2	TRBJ2-5	NA	NA	CASSSEHRDTYEETQYF	TGTGCCAGCAGCTCGGAACACCGGGACACCTACGAAGAGACCCAGTACTTC
TRBV19	TRBJ2-3	NA	few	CASGTSSTDTQYF	TGTGCCAGTGGGACGAGTAGCACAGATACGCAGTATTTT
TRBV29-1	TRBJ1-1	NA	few	CSVAGAGFEAFF	TGCAGCGTTGCAGGGGCTGGATTTGAAGCTTTCTTT
TRBV12-3/TRBV12-4	TRBJ2-7	NA	NA	CASTQGRASYNEQYF	TGTGCCAGCACCCAGGGACGAGCCTCCTACAATGAGCAGTACTTC
TRBV20-1	TRBJ2-7	NA	NA	CSTDQRTFEQYF	TGCAGTACTGACCAAAGAACGTTCGAGCAGTACTTC
TRBV4-3	TRBJ1-2	TRBD1	once	CANSQDYRGDYGYTF	TGCGCCAACAGCCAAGATTACAGGGGGGACTATGGCTACACCTTC
TRBV28	TRBJ2-5	TRBD2	NA	CAIESGGAEETQYF	TGTGCCATCGAGAGCGGGGGGGCTGAAGAGACCCAGTACTTC
TRBV4-3	TRBJ1-1	NA	NA	CASSPIGGMITEAFF	TGCGCCAGCAGCCCCATCGGGGGGATGATCACTGAAGCTTTCTTT
TRBV12-3/TRBV12-4	TRBJ1-4	NA	NA	CASSPIWDTSLEKLFF	TGTGCCAGCAGTCCTATTTGGGACACGAGTTTAGAAAAACTGTTTTTT
TRBV3-1	TRBJ2-1	NA	NA	CASSQDKTNEQFF	TGTGCCAGCAGCCAAGATAAAACTAATGAGCAGTTCTTC
TRBV7-8	TRBJ2-3	TRBD2	NA	CASSSYGDGRGNTDTQYF	TGTGCCAGCAGCTCCTACGGGGACGGGAGGGGCAACACAGATACGCAGTATTTT
TRBV6-2/TRBV6-3	TRBJ2-1	TRBD2	few	CASSYGLDSGEQFF	TGTGCCAGCAGTTATGGACTAGATTCGGGTGAGCAGTTCTTC
TRBV6-6	TRBJ1-1	NA	NA	CASSYSIVADTEAFF	TGTGCCAGCAGTTACTCGATCGTAGCCGACACTGAAGCTTTCTTT
TRBV24-1	TRBJ2-3	NA	NA	CATSRQSTDTQYF	TGTGCCACCAGCCGACAGAGCACAGATACGCAGTATTTT